These 13 T cell receptor beta chains originate from one sample sequenced in a study of blood T cell repertoires in COVID-19. The data were produced by immunoSEQ multiplex PCR, yet TCRdb's version contains in-frame clones alone and is incomplete. This sample carries some 230,000 clones, around 82% of them seen once, and the ten largest clones take around 2%. The sequenced sample consisted of peripheral blood. Receptor source: a woman aged 60-70 years with acute or convalescent COVID-19.

CDR3 coding DNA: TGTGCCAGCTCACCGGTGCCTAGCGTACAAGAGACCCAGTACTTC. As protein: CASSPVPSVQETQYF. The chain has TRBV18 and TRBJ2-5, with D perhaps TRBD2 (6 bases). The V end lost 3 bases, the J end lost 2 bases, and 13 bases lay between the germline ends. CDR3 length: 15 residues. Germline CDR1 and CDR2: KGHSH and LQKENI. Based on the CDR3 plus reference TRBV18 and TRBJ2-5, the full variable domain is NAGVMQNPRHLVRRRGQEARLRCSPMKGHSHVYWYRQLPEEGLKFMVYLQKENIIDESGMPKERFSAEFPKEGPSILRIQQVVRGDSAAYFCASSPVPSVQETQYFGPGTRLLVL.

Only a few counts were recorded for this clone. The gene calls are TRBV4-2 and TRBJ2-3, with D unresolved. Trimming shortened V by 1 base and J by 3 bases, and 5 bases separated the two germline ends. There are 13 residues in the CDR3. Germline loops: CDR1 LGHNA, CDR2 YNFKEQ. The CDR3 spells CASSQVSTDTQYF. The CDR3 DNA reads as TGTGCCAGCAGCCAAGTATCGACAGATACGCAGTATTTT.

The V and J genes are TRBV6-1 and TRBJ1-1; 7 bases are shared with TRBD1. V dropped 2 bases and J dropped 1; count of bases not matched to a gene: 4. The CDR3 is 15 amino acids. Germline-derived CDR1 and CDR2 are MNHNS and SASEGT. CDR3 protein: CASSESDRENTEAFF. As DNA, the CDR3 is TGTGCCAGCAGTGAATCCGACAGGGAGAACACTGAAGCTTTCTTT.

The chain links TRBV29-1 to TRBJ2-3; 9 positions agree with TRBD1. Germline V gene data show CDR1 as SQVTM and CDR2 as ANQGSEA. V was clipped by 4 bases and J by 7 bases; unmatched bases: 12. This CDR3 comprises 15 residues. In DNA, the CDR3 is TGCAGCGTTGCCCCCCGGGACAGGGAATTCAATACGCAGTATTTT. Translated, it gives CSVAPRDREFNTQYF.

V and J are TRBV6-2 or TRBV6-3 and TRBJ1-5; the D gene is possibly TRBD1 (5 bases). Germline loops: CDR1 MNHEY, CDR2 SVGEGT. This CDR3 is built from 17 residues. The V end was cut by 6 bases, the J end by 9 bases, with 27 bases between. CDR3 sequence (DNA): TGTGCCAGCAGCCCGATGGGGCAGGGCCACCAAGGTTTGCCCCAGCATTTT. Protein product: CASSPMGQGHQGLPQHF.

The genes are TRBV9 and TRBJ1-2; 7 positions match TRBD1. Losses at the gene ends were 4 bases for V and 6 bases for J; bases not matched to a gene: 6. The CDR3 is made up of 13 amino acids. Germline CDR1 reads SGDLS; CDR2 reads YYNGEE. CDR3 protein: CASSPRDRDGYTF. CDR3 nucleotides: TGTGCCAGCAGCCCAAGGGACAGAGATGGCTACACCTTC.

The chain combines TRBV30 with TRBJ2-2; D may be TRBD1 (5 bases). Germline CDR1 and CDR2: GTSNPN and SVGIG (reference sequence). This CDR3 region has 14 residues. With 0 bases removed from V and 1 base from J, the gap between germline ends came to 6 bases. CDR3 sequence reads: CAWSVGVNTGELFF. DNA for the CDR3: TGTGCCTGGAGTGTAGGGGTGAACACCGGGGAGCTGTTTTTT.

The V gene is TRBV7-3, the J gene TRBJ2-1, with 9 bases lining up with TRBD1. CDR1 and CDR2 (germline): SGHTA, FQGTGA. The CDR3 sequence is 14 residues long. V lost 3 bases and J lost 8; bases outside the gene matches: 5. The CDR3 nucleotides are TGTGCCAGCAGCTTTGGGACAGGGCGCGATGAGCAGTTCTTC. It encodes CASSFGTGRDEQFF.

This clone has only one observation. The V gene is TRBV5-1, the J gene TRBJ1-6, with D uncertain. Germline CDR1 SGHRS, CDR2 YFSETQ. The CDR3 has 14 residues. V lost 0 bases, J lost 5 bases, and 6 bases lay in between. CDR3 nucleotides: TGCGCCAGCAGCTTGGTTCCAGATAATTCACCCCTCCACTTT. Protein: CASSLVPDNSPLHF.

This clone was found once. The rearrangement uses TRBV5-5 and TRBJ2-7; TRBD1 matches at 11 bases. The CDR3 loop spans 15 amino acids. The V and J ends lost 4 bases and 2 bases, in that order; junction bases with no gene match: 5. Germline V lookup: CDR1 SGHKS, CDR2 YYEKEE (reference sequence). The CDR3 sequence: CASSLGTGGTYEQYF. DNA of the CDR3: TGTGCCAGCAGCCTCGGGACAGGGGGGACCTACGAGCAGTACTTC.

The genes are TRBV11-2 and TRBJ2-7; 7 bases agree with TRBD1. With 5 bases clipped from V and 3 bases from J, the junction kept 19 bases outside the gene matches. This CDR3 is 18 amino acids long. Germline CDR1 is SGHAT and CDR2 is FQNNGV. CDR3 protein: CASSRGTALRGKIYEQYF. The CDR3 nucleotides read TGTGCCAGCAGCAGGGGGACAGCCCTCCGGGGCAAGATCTACGAGCAGTACTTC.

This sequence joins TRBV5-5 and TRBJ2-1; TRBD1 might be the D (6 bases). Per the germline V gene, CDR1 is SGHKS and CDR2 is YYEKEE (reference sequence). The CDR3 loop spans 14 amino acids. V was cut by 4 bases and J by 6 bases, with 14 bases left in between. CDR3 protein: CASSPTTGFNEQFF. CDR3 nucleotides: TGTGCCAGCAGCCCCACCACAGGGTTCAATGAGCAGTTCTTC.

On this clone itself: The same CDR3 also results from other DNA sequences found in this sample. The chain recombines TRBV19 with TRBJ1-1, with D perhaps matching TRBD1 (5 bases). V dropped 7 bases and J dropped 4 bases, with 7 bases sitting between them. Germline V lookup: CDR1 LNHDA, CDR2 SQIVND (reference sequence). The CDR3 runs 11 residues. The CDR3 nucleotides are TGTGCCAGTAATAGGGGCACTGAAGCTTTCTTT. Protein product: CASNRGTEAFF.